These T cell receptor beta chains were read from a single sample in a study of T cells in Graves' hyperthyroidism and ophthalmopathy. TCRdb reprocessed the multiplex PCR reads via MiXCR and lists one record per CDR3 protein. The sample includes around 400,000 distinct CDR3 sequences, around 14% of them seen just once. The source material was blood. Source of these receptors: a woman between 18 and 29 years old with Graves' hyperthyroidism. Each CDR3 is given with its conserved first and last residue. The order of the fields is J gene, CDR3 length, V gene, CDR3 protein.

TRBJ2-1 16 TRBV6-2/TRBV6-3 CASRILSSSSYNEQFF
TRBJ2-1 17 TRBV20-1 CSARDRERGTSGYEQFF
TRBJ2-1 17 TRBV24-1 CATSDPRGTASYNEQFF
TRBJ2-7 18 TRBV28 CASSFGLAGGPGTYEQYF
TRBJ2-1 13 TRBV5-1 CASSPPTYNEQFF
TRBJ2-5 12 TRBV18 CASSTYQETQYF
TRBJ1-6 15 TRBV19 CASSERDRPLSPLHF
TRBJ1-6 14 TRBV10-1 CASSESTGAAALHF
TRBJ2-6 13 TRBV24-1 CATSYPGANVLTF
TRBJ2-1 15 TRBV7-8 CASRSGRADYNEQFF
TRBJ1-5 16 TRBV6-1 CASSPILPPADQPQHF
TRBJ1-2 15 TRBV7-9 CASSTESGGIHGYTF
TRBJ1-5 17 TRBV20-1 CSARDRSTDRGHQPQHF
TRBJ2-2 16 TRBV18 CASSPLRTQNTGELFF
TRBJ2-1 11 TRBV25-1 CASRGFGEQFF
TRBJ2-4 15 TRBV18 CASSSLQGGGDIQYF
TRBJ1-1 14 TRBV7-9 CASSLGSGVSEAFF